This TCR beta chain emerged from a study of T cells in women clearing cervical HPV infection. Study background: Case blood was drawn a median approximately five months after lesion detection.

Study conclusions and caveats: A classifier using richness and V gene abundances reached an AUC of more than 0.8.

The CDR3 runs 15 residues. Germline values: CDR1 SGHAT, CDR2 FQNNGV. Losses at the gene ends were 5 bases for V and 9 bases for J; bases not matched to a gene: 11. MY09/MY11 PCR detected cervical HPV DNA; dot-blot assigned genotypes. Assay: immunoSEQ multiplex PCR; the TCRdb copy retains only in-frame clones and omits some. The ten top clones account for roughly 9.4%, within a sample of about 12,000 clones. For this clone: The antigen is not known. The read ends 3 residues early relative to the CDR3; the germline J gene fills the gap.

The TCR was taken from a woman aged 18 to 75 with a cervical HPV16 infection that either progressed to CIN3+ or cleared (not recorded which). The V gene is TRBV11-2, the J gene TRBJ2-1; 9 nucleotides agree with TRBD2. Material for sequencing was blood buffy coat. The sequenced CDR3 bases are TGTGCCAGCAGCAAAGAGGCGGGGGGGGCCTTTGAG. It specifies CASSKEAGGAFE. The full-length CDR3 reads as CASSKEAGGAFEQFF.